This TCR beta chain originates from a study of CD8 T cells in Susac syndrome. Random-hexamer reverse transcription was applied to roughly 0.45 to 1 ug RNA. TCRdb reanalysed the immunoSEQ multiplex PCR reads using MiXCR and keeps one entry per CDR3 protein. The sample lists approximately 270,000 distinct CDR3 sequences, roughly 95% occurring once. Per germline, CDR1 SGHRS and CDR2 YFSETQ. This CDR3 region has 15 residues. With V trimmed by 0 bases and J by 2 bases, 4 bases remained unmatched. From blood CD8+ and CD4+ T cells, TCR beta sequences were generated. This TCR was recovered from a human donor with multiple sclerosis. The chain combines TRBV5-1 with TRBJ2-5; TRBD2 matches 7 bases. Sequencing was performed on CD4+ T cells from PBMCs. CDR3 sequence (DNA): TGCGCCAGCAGCTTGGAAGGGACTACTCAAGAGACCCAGTACTTC. Protein: CASSLEGTTQETQYF.